This T cell receptor beta chain was observed in a study of cytomegalovirus exposure and HLA in healthy donors. PCR employed 60 Vbeta and 13 Jbeta primers. Using immunoSEQ multiplex PCR, the repertoire was profiled, and TCRdb retains in-frame clones only, with some absent. The sample holds roughly 73,000 clones. CDR3 length equals 15 residues. Deletions cut 4 bases from V and 2 bases from J, with 14 bases between. In germline, CDR1 is SGHAT, CDR2 FQNNGV. V and J are TRBV11-2 and TRBJ2-5; tentatively, D is TRBD1 (6 bases). Sequences were obtained from PBMCs. The receptor was derived from a man aged 45-60 years in good health and CMV-seropositive. The CDR3 region has the DNA TGTGCCAGCAGCTCCGGGACACGGATACAAGAGACCCAGTACTTC. Encoded protein: CASSSGTRIQETQYF.